Following are 24 T cell receptor beta chains from one sample sequenced in a study of vaccination and CD4 T cells after COVID-19. Treatment of the sample: approximately 9-day PBMC culture with coronavirus spike peptide pools or control peptides (ViraFEST assay). The Oncomine TCR Beta short-read assay was what sequenced the DNA obtained from cultured CD4+ T cells. TCRdb passed the PCR reads through MiXCR, listing each CDR3 protein once. This table holds 11,000 or so distinct CDR3 sequences, 50% to 60% found once. Their target antigens are unknown. What was sequenced was CD4+ T cells from blood, cultured in vitro. All receptors come from a human donor who had recovered from COVID-19.

The rearrangement links TRBV14 to TRBJ2-3; D call uncertain. This CDR3 is built from 11 residues. With 1 base removed from V and 7 bases from J, the gap between germline ends came to 3 bases. Looked up from germline, CDR1 is SGHDN and CDR2 is FVKESK. The CDR3: CASSQANTQYF. The CDR3 DNA sequence: TGTGCCAGCAGCCAAGCGAATACGCAGTATTTT.

This sequence joins TRBV7-9 and TRBJ1-2; possibly TRBD1 for D (6 bases). Trimming took 5 bases from V and 2 from J, leaving 12 bases between them. The CDR3 spans 14 residues. CDR1 is SEHNR and CDR2 is FQNEAQ in the germline V gene (reference sequence). CDR3: CASSPHTGNYGYTF. The CDR3 DNA reads as TGTGCCAGCAGCCCCCACACAGGGAACTATGGCTACACCTTC.

V usage is TRBV20-1 and J usage is TRBJ2-3; 8 nucleotides agree with TRBD2. This CDR3 is 15 amino acids long. The V segment lost 0 bases and the J segment 2 bases; nucleotides outside the gene matches: 4. Germline V lookup: CDR1 DFQATT, CDR2 SNEGSKA (reference sequence). In DNA form, the CDR3 reads TGCAGTGCTAGAGAGGCCGGGAGGGCCACAGATACGCAGTATTTT. Translation: CSAREAGRATDTQYF.

The chain has TRBV6-1 and TRBJ2-7; a weak D match, TRBD1 (5 bases). Looked up from germline, CDR1 is MNHNS and CDR2 is SASEGT. The CDR3 is made up of 12 amino acids. V lost 6 bases to trimming and J lost 5 bases, with 11 bases between them. The CDR3 DNA reads as TGTGCCAGCAGCCCAGGGCCAAACGAGCAGTACTTC. Amino acids: CASSPGPNEQYF.

V and J are TRBV10-3 and TRBJ1-1; the D is unclear. V was clipped by 9 bases and J by 1 base, with 15 bases between them. The length of the CDR3 is 14 residues. The germline V gene encodes CDR1 ENHRY and CDR2 SYGVKD. Here the CDR3 reads CAMALGSENTEAFF. The CDR3 DNA is TGTGCCATGGCCTTGGGTTCAGAGAACACTGAAGCTTTCTTT.

The CDR3: CATSQGNQPQHF. DNA of the CDR3: TGTGCCACCAGTCAGGGCAATCAGCCCCAGCATTTT. V usage is TRBV24-1 and J usage is TRBJ1-5; D gene ambiguous. CDR3 size: 12 residues. CDR1 and CDR2 (germline): KGHDR, SFDVKD. Trimming removed 6 bases from V and 2 bases from J, with 4 bases in between.

This clonotype was seen a handful of times. The V and J genes are TRBV6-2 or TRBV6-3 and TRBJ1-5; maybe TRBD1 (6 bases). V lost 6 bases, J lost 0 bases, and 15 bases lay in between. The length of the CDR3 is 16 residues. Germline-derived CDR1 and CDR2 are MNHEY and SVGEGT. CDR3 sequence reads: CASRPYRADSNQPQHF. The CDR3 DNA reads as TGTGCCAGCAGACCCTACAGGGCTGATAGCAATCAGCCCCAGCATTTT.

This clonotype is a singleton in its sample. The rearrangement links TRBV27 to TRBJ2-1; tentative D call: TRBD1 (5 bases). The CDR3 runs to 15 residues. V was clipped by 5 bases and J by 1 base, with 12 bases between them. Germline loops: CDR1 MNHEY, CDR2 SMNVEV (reference sequence). CDR3 coding DNA: TGTGCCAGCAGTCATCCCCCAGGGTCCTACAATGAGCAGTTCTTC. It yields the protein CASSHPPGSYNEQFF.

The CDR3 protein is CASSLMTGREQYF. In DNA, the CDR3 is TGTGCCAGCAGCCTTATGACAGGGCGCGAGCAGTACTTC. This chain connects TRBV7-9 to TRBJ2-7; 7 positions match TRBD1. Germline V gives CDR1 SEHNR, CDR2 FQNEAQ (reference sequence). The CDR3 extends over 13 amino acids. V lost 5 bases and J lost 6; bases outside the gene matches: 7. Drawing the rest from reference TRBV7-9 and TRBJ2-7, the complete variable domain is DTGVSQNPRHKITKRGQNVTFRCDPISEHNRLYWYRQTLGQGPEFLTYFQNEAQLEKSRLLSDRFSAERPKGSFSTLEIQRTEQGDSAMYLCASSLMTGREQYFGPGTRLTVT.

In this sample, this clonotype turned up a few times. The J gene is TRBJ2-3, the V gene TRBV10-1; D gene uncertain. CDR1 is WNHNN and CDR2 is SYGVQD in the germline V gene (reference sequence). Trimming cost V 2 bases and J 4 bases, with 7 bases left between them. The CDR3 has 13 residues. The DNA for the CDR3 is TGCGCCAGCAGTGAGGCTAGACCAGATACGCAGTATTTT. This codes for CASSEARPDTQYF.

Only a few counts were recorded for this clonotype. The rearrangement uses TRBV7-9 and TRBJ2-5; tentative D call: TRBD2 (7 bases). Trimming removed 6 bases from V and 2 bases from J, with 28 bases in between. This CDR3 spans 19 amino acids. The germline CDR1 and CDR2 sequences are SEHNR and FQNEAQ (reference sequence). CDR3 protein: CASSSGHRTRGARQETQYF. The CDR3, as DNA: TGTGCCAGCAGTAGTGGGCACCGAACCCGGGGGGCCCGACAAGAGACCCAGTACTTC.

The chain has TRBV28 and TRBJ2-6; TRBD1 might be the D (8 bases). Germline V gene data show CDR1 as MDHEN and CDR2 as SYDVKM. The V and J ends lost 7 bases and 3 bases respectively, with 16 bases between them. The CDR3 is 16 amino acids. The CDR3 reads CASNPNRGGGANVLTF. The CDR3 DNA is TGTGCCAGCAACCCAAACAGGGGGGGTGGGGCCAACGTCCTGACTTTC.

This chain connects TRBV28 to TRBJ1-2, with 7 bases matching TRBD1. Trimming took 4 bases from V and 2 from J; bases not matched to a gene: 7. CDR1 and CDR2 (germline): MDHEN, SYDVKM. This CDR3 comprises 15 residues. In DNA form, the CDR3 reads TGTGCCAGCAGTTCCAGGGGGACGGGAAACTATGGCTACACCTTC. Amino acids: CASSSRGTGNYGYTF.

The J gene is TRBJ1-1, the V gene TRBV12-3 or TRBV12-4; 8 bases fit TRBD1. The CDR3 contains 15 residues. V dropped 6 bases and J dropped 7; count of bases not matched to a gene: 13. DNA of the CDR3: TGTGCCAGCAGCCAGTCACTCAGGGGGCGGATTGAAGCTTTCTTT. It specifies CASSQSLRGRIEAFF.

The chain couples TRBV7-9 to TRBJ2-4, with 9 bases lining up with TRBD1. Germline values: CDR1 SEHNR, CDR2 FQNEAQ (reference sequence). Trimming removed 6 bases from V and 8 bases from J; junction bases left unmatched: 5. The length of the CDR3 is 13 residues. The CDR3 region is CASSQDRGDIQYF. For the CDR3, the DNA is TGTGCCAGCAGTCAGGACAGGGGTGACATTCAGTACTTC.

This clonotype was found a few times. This sequence joins TRBV6-1 and TRBJ2-7; 8 positions match TRBD1. The CDR3 consists of 14 residues. Per the germline V gene, CDR1 is MNHNS and CDR2 is SASEGT. The J segment lost 2 bases and the V segment lost 6 bases, leaving 6 bases of the junction unmatched. The CDR3 DNA sequence: TGTGCCAGCAGGAGACAGGGGATGGCCTACGAGCAGTACTTC. It translates to CASRRQGMAYEQYF.

The chain is built from TRBV7-8 and TRBJ2-5; 8 bases agree with TRBD1. The germline CDR1 and CDR2 sequences are SGHVS and FQNEAQ. The ends lost 6 bases at V and 4 bases at J; junction bases unmatched: 10. The length of the CDR3 is 15 residues. This CDR3 is CASSSRTGIGETQYF. CDR3 in DNA: TGTGCCAGCAGTTCCCGGACAGGGATAGGAGAGACCCAGTACTTC.

The chain has TRBV20-1 and TRBJ1-5; TRBD1 is a possible D gene (6 bases). The germline CDR1 and CDR2 sequences are DFQATT and SNEGSKA (reference sequence). This CDR3 spans 14 amino acids. V lost 5 bases to trimming and J lost 3 bases, with 14 bases between them. The CDR3 DNA reads TGCAGTGCTCGGACAGTAAATTTCAATCAGCCCCAGCATTTT. Its protein is CSARTVNFNQPQHF.

V is TRBV10-3 and J is TRBJ2-3; unclear D gene. The CDR3 totals 12 residues. Germline values: CDR1 ENHRY, CDR2 SYGVKD. The V end lost 8 bases, the J end lost 0 bases, and 6 bases lay between the germline ends. The CDR3 is CAISPSTDTQYF. In DNA, the CDR3 is TGTGCCATCTCTCCAAGCACAGATACGCAGTATTTT.

V gene TRBV7-9 combines with J gene TRBJ1-2; 7 nucleotides line up with TRBD1. J gave up 8 bases and V 6 bases, and 9 bases lay outside the gene matches. The CDR3 contains 13 residues. The germline V gene encodes CDR1 SEHNR and CDR2 FQNEAQ (reference sequence). The CDR3 here is CASSRQGPYGYTF. The DNA for the CDR3 is TGTGCCAGCAGTAGACAGGGCCCATACGGCTACACCTTC.

CDR3 region: CASSSPRDRGSYEQYF. In DNA, the CDR3 is TGTGCCAGCAGTTCTCCCCGGGACAGGGGTTCCTACGAGCAGTACTTC. The chain recombines TRBV28 with TRBJ2-7; TRBD1 matches at 10 bases. The junction had 7 bases not matched to a gene; V was cut back by 4 bases and J by 1 base. Germline lookup yields CDR1 MDHEN and CDR2 SYDVKM. The CDR3 extends over 16 amino acids. Using reference TRBV28 and TRBJ2-7 for the parts outside the CDR3, the full variable domain is DVKVTQSSRYLVKRTGEKVFLECVQDMDHENMFWYRQDPGLGLRLIYFSYDVKMKEKGDIPEGYSVSREKKERFSLILESASTNQTSMYLCASSSPRDRGSYEQYFGPGTRLTVT.

The chain combines TRBV4-2 with TRBJ2-7; 7 bases map to TRBD1. V trimming: 1 base; J trimming: 2 bases; junction bases outside the gene matches: 8. The CDR3 is 16 residues long. Per the germline V gene, CDR1 is LGHNA and CDR2 is YNFKEQ. The CDR3 DNA reads TGTGCCAGCAGCCAAGCTGCCGGGACAGACACCTACGAGCAGTACTTC. The encoded protein is CASSQAAGTDTYEQYF.

The chain joins TRBV5-6 to TRBJ1-1; D gene uncertain. Trimming cost V 4 bases and J 6 bases, with 13 bases left between them. The CDR3 contains 13 residues. CDR1 and CDR2 (germline): SGHDT, YYEEEE. The CDR3 protein is CASSGMLRAEAFF. CDR3 nucleotides: TGTGCCAGCAGCGGAATGTTGAGAGCTGAAGCTTTCTTT. The variable domain in full, completed from reference TRBV5-6 and TRBJ1-1, reads DAGVTQSPTHLIKTRGQQVTLRCSPKSGHDTVSWYQQALGQGPQFIFQYYEEEERQRGNFPDRFSGHQFPNYSSELNVNALLLGDSALYLCASSGMLRAEAFFGQGTRLTVV.

The chain carries TRBV27 and TRBJ2-3, with D perhaps matching TRBD1 or TRBD2 (6 bases each). Germline lookup yields CDR1 MNHEY and CDR2 SMNVEV (reference sequence). The V gene lost 3 bases and the J gene lost 8 bases, with 12 bases spanning the gap. CDR3 length: 13 residues. CDR3 sequence: CASSFGGTRTQYF. For the CDR3, the DNA is TGTGCCAGCAGTTTCGGGGGCACCCGTACGCAGTATTTT.